The 22 T cell receptor beta chains below were found in one sample sequenced in a study of cytomegalovirus exposure and HLA in healthy donors. The PCR contained 60 Vbeta and 13 Jbeta primers. Sequencing used immunoSEQ multiplex PCR; TCRdb keeps in-frame clones, though not all of them. This table holds about 130,000 clones, 78% found once. The specimen was PBMCs. The receptors were gathered from a man between 25 and 39 years old in good health and CMV-seropositive.

The chain employs TRBV27 and TRBJ2-1; 7 bases match TRBD2. Germline V gene data show CDR1 as MNHEY and CDR2 as SMNVEV (reference sequence). The CDR3 has 14 amino acids. V shed 3 bases, J shed 4 bases, and the junction held 3 bases outside the gene matches. CDR3 DNA: TGTGCCAGCAGTTTTGCGGGAGTTTACAATGAGCAGTTCTTC. Protein product: CASSFAGVYNEQFF.

The V and J genes are TRBV29-1 and TRBJ1-1; TRBD1 matches at 9 bases. Germline assignment: CDR1 SQVTM and CDR2 ANQGSEA. V lost 3 bases and J lost 5; bases outside the gene matches: 4. The length of the CDR3 is 13 residues. The CDR3 is CSVDRTGETEAFF. In DNA form, the CDR3 reads TGCAGCGTTGACCGGACAGGGGAAACTGAAGCTTTCTTT. The complete variable domain, with remaining parts taken from reference TRBV29-1 and TRBJ1-1, reads SAVISQKPSRDICQRGTSLTIQCQVDSQVTMMFWYRQQPGQSLTLIATANQGSEATYESGFVIDKFPISRPNLTFSTLTVSNMSPEDSSIYLCSVDRTGETEAFFGQGTRLTVV.

In this sample, this clone turned up a few times. The rearrangement links TRBV5-6 to TRBJ1-1; tentative D call: TRBD1 (5 bases). The length of the CDR3 is 17 residues. Germline CDR1 SGHDT, CDR2 YYEEEE. The ends were cut back, 3 bases at V and 0 bases at J, with 18 bases in the middle. CDR3 sequence: CASSSTWEGRMNTEAFF. The DNA of the CDR3 is TGTGCCAGCAGCTCAACTTGGGAGGGGAGGATGAACACTGAAGCTTTCTTT.

The chain uses TRBV27 and TRBJ1-1; no clear D. The V end was cut by 1 base, the J end by 4 bases, with 7 bases between. This CDR3 is 13 amino acids long. The germline gives CDR1 MNHEY, CDR2 SMNVEV (reference sequence). CDR3 nucleotides: TGTGCCAGCAGTTTATTTAGGAGCACTGAAGCTTTCTTT. Protein sequence: CASSLFRSTEAFF.

On this clone: One junction end does not reproduce the germline sequence, and a read error may be involved. The gene calls are TRBV19 and TRBJ2-3; 9 nucleotides match TRBD2. The CDR3 sequence is 12 residues long. The germline V gene encodes CDR1 LNHDA and CDR2 SQIVND (reference sequence). The CDR3 here is CASSVLAGPVTF. In DNA form, the CDR3 reads TGTGCCAGTAGTGTACTAGCGGGCCCCGTTACTTTT.

The gene calls are TRBV19 and TRBJ2-1, with 7 bases that match TRBD2. Unmatched junction bases numbered 12, after V lost 11 bases and J lost 8 bases. This CDR3 has 13 residues. From germline, CDR1 is LNHDA and CDR2 SQIVND (reference sequence). In DNA, the CDR3 is TGTGCCTCCAATGAGCGGGACTTGGATGAGCAGTTCTTC. Protein sequence: CASNERDLDEQFF.

The V call is TRBV4-1, the J call TRBJ2-1, with TRBD1 matching over 7 bases. The CDR3 sequence is 21 residues long. The germline V gene encodes CDR1 MGHRA and CDR2 YSYEKL. The J segment lost 5 bases and the V segment lost 0 bases, leaving 22 bases of the junction unmatched. CDR3 nucleotide sequence: TGCGCCAGCAGCCAAGATCCGGGCGCTTGGGAAGGGACAGCGGACCACAATGAGCAGTTCTTC. Its translation is CASSQDPGAWEGTADHNEQFF.

The rearrangement uses TRBV15 and TRBJ1-1, with D perhaps matching TRBD1 (5 bases). Trimming left V 3 bases short and J 4 bases short, with 15 bases between. The CDR3 sequence is 15 residues long. Germline V CDR1 and CDR2: LNHNV, YYDKDF (reference sequence). For the CDR3, the DNA is TGTGCCACCAGCAGGGTGGGCCCCGGGGGCACTGAAGCTTTCTTT. As protein: CATSRVGPGGTEAFF.

This rearrangement joins TRBV28 to TRBJ1-5; tentatively, D is TRBD1 (5 bases). Trimming removed 8 bases from V and 4 bases from J, with 18 bases in between. CDR3 length: 15 amino acids. CDR1 is MDHEN, CDR2 SYDVKM, per germline. The CDR3 spells CASGPAGPLNQPQHF. In DNA form, the CDR3 reads TGTGCCAGCGGGCCTGCGGGGCCGTTAAATCAGCCCCAGCATTTT.

The J gene is TRBJ2-7, the V gene TRBV5-5; 7 bases fit TRBD2. After removal of 6 bases from V and 12 bases from J, the junction contained 12 bases not matched to a gene. CDR1 is SGHKS, CDR2 YYEKEE, per germline (reference sequence). This CDR3 has 12 amino acids. The CDR3: CASNRLGGEWYF. CDR3 bases: TGTGCCAGCAACCGCCTTGGGGGGGAGTGGTACTTC.

J is TRBJ2-1 and V is TRBV14, with D perhaps matching TRBD2 (5 bases). The germline gives CDR1 SGHDN, CDR2 FVKESK. Deletions cut 5 bases from V and 0 bases from J, with 14 bases between. CDR3 length equals 16 residues. The CDR3 nucleotides are TGTGCCAGCAGCTTTGGACTGCGGAGCTCCTACAATGAGCAGTTCTTC. The encoded protein is CASSFGLRSSYNEQFF.

The chain has TRBV19 and TRBJ2-2; D gene uncertain. The germline CDR1 and CDR2 sequences are LNHDA and SQIVND (reference sequence). This CDR3 has 12 amino acids. Trimming took off 4 bases at V and 3 bases at J, with 3 bases between the two ends. The CDR3 DNA reads as TGTGCCAGTAGTACCTACACCGGGGAGCTGTTTTTT. It is translated as CASSTYTGELFF.

The chain joins TRBV4-1 to TRBJ2-6; TRBD1 is a possible D gene (5 bases). Germline V gene lookup returns CDR1 MGHRA and CDR2 YSYEKL. V was pared by 2 bases and J by 0 bases, with 8 bases between. The length of the CDR3 is 16 residues. The CDR3: CASSQTTASGANVLTF. The CDR3 nucleotides read TGCGCCAGCAGCCAAACGACAGCCTCTGGGGCCAACGTCCTGACTTTC.

The V call is TRBV2, the J call TRBJ2-7, with TRBD1 identical over 8 bases. Germline V gene sequence: CDR1 SNHLY, CDR2 FYNNEI. V trimming: 9 bases; J trimming: 7 bases; junction bases outside the gene matches: 14. The CDR3 consists of 14 residues. CDR3 sequence: CASKGGRGLGEQYF. The CDR3 nucleotides are TGTGCCAGTAAGGGGGGCAGGGGGCTTGGGGAGCAGTACTTC.

CDR3 DNA: TGTGCCAGCAGTGATACTTCTAGCGGAGGCTACGAGCAGTACTTC. It translates to CASSDTSSGGYEQYF. V and J are TRBV2 and TRBJ2-7; 7 bases fit TRBD2. This CDR3 has 15 amino acids. Germline V gene sequence: CDR1 SNHLY, CDR2 FYNNEI. The ends lost 3 bases at V and 3 bases at J; junction bases unmatched: 8.

The rearrangement joins TRBV6-5 to TRBJ1-1, with a possible D match to TRBD1 (6 bases). The CDR3 spans 13 residues. Trimming left V 4 bases short and J 11 bases short, with 17 bases between. CDR1 and CDR2 from the germline V gene are MNHEY and SVGAGI. CDR3: CASSSLRGAMAFF. CDR3 nucleotides: TGTGCCAGCAGTTCATTGCGGGGGGCCATGGCTTTCTTT.

The rearrangement links TRBV9 to TRBJ2-7, with D possibly matching TRBD1 (5 bases). This CDR3 is built from 16 residues. Germline V gene lookup returns CDR1 SGDLS and CDR2 YYNGEE. V was cut by 0 bases and J by 0 bases, with 13 bases left in between. DNA of the CDR3: TGTGCCAGCAGCGTAGAGGCCAGGGTGCGCTCCTACGAGCAGTACTTC. Translating it yields CASSVEARVRSYEQYF.

This sequence joins TRBV6-6 and TRBJ2-7; D may be TRBD2 (6 bases). The CDR3 has 14 residues. The V end was cut by 6 bases, the J end by 0 bases, with 12 bases between. CDR1 MNHNY and CDR2 SVGAGI come from the germline V gene (reference sequence). The CDR3 reads CASRDWGVSYEQYF. The CDR3 DNA reads as TGTGCCAGCAGAGACTGGGGGGTCTCCTACGAGCAGTACTTC.

V gene TRBV27 combines with J gene TRBJ1-6; D gene ambiguous. V was trimmed by 5 bases and J by 9 bases, leaving 8 bases between them. The length of the CDR3 is 12 residues. Germline-derived CDR1 and CDR2 are MNHEY and SMNVEV (reference sequence). CDR3 protein: CASSPYRSPLHF. The CDR3, as DNA: TGTGCCAGCAGTCCCTACCGTTCACCCCTCCACTTT.

The rearrangement uses TRBV27 and TRBJ2-2; 8 bases are a match to TRBD2. CDR3 length: 15 amino acids. Losses at the gene ends were 8 bases for V and 3 bases for J; bases not matched to a gene: 8. Germline CDR1 is MNHEY and CDR2 is SMNVEV (reference sequence). The CDR3 loop is CASRERGRDTGELFF. For the CDR3, the DNA is TGTGCCAGCCGTGAGCGGGGGAGGGACACCGGGGAGCTGTTTTTT.

This clone was observed a handful of times. The chain uses TRBV4-2 and TRBJ2-5, with TRBD1 matching over 8 bases. CDR1 is LGHNA, CDR2 YNFKEQ, per germline. The CDR3 spans 14 residues. The trim removed 1 base at V and 6 bases at J, leaving 4 bases unmatched. CDR3 nucleotide sequence: TGTGCCAGCAGCCAAGGGACAGGGCGAAAGACCCAGTACTTC. Translating gives CASSQGTGRKTQYF.

The chain couples TRBV6-5 to TRBJ2-7; 7 positions match TRBD2. J lost 0 bases, V lost 10 bases, and 6 bases had no gene match. The CDR3 extends over 13 amino acids. Germline assignment: CDR1 MNHEY and CDR2 SVGAGI. Here the CDR3 DNA reads TGTGCCACAAGCGGGACGAGCTCCTACGAGCAGTACTTC. Its translation: CATSGTSSYEQYF.